The text below deals with one T cell receptor beta chain. Time point in this sample: peripheral blood 6 weeks after treatment start. This sample stems from a study of PD-L1 blockade in urothelial cancer. The V gene's germline CDR1 is MDHEN and CDR2 SYDVKM. The ends were cut back, 2 bases at V and 0 bases at J, with 10 bases in the middle. The CDR3 contains 15 residues. The method was immunoSEQ multiplex PCR; TCRdb's version includes in-frame clones alone and lacks a portion of them. The sample lists more than 45,000 clones; approximately 78% were seen once. Material: PBMCs, obtained around atezolizumab (anti-PD-L1) treatment. The source is a man in his sixties or seventies with urothelial cancer. The J gene is TRBJ1-1, the V gene TRBV28; TRBD1 might be the D (5 bases). Written as DNA, the CDR3 is TGTGCCAGCAGTTTAGACAGCCTCATGAACACTGAAGCTTTCTTT. Translation gives CASSLDSLMNTEAFF.